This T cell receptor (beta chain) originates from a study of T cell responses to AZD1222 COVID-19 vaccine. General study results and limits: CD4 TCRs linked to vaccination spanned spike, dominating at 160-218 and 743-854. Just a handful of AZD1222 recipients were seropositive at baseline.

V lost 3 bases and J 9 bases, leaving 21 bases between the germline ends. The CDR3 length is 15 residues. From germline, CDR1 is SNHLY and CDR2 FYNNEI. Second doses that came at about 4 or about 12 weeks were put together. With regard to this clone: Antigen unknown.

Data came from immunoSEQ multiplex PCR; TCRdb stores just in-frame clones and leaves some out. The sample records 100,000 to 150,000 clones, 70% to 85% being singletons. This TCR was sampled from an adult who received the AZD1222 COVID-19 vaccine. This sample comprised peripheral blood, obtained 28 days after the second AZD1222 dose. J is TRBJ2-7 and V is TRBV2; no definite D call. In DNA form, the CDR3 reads TGTGCCAGCAGTGATTTGAGGTATCTGGGCCCTGGGCAGTACTTC. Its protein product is CASSDLRYLGPGQYF.